This TCR beta chain was found in a study of T cell repertoires in cytomegalovirus infection. Turning to the study itself: Public TCR beta signatures marked donors with CMV infection and the matching HLA.

MiXCR was run by TCRdb on the reads, yielding one entry per CDR3 protein. Here the sample spans about 300,000 distinct CDR3 sequences, about 25% being singletons. The germline gives CDR1 SGDLS, CDR2 YYNGEE. V was shortened by 0 bases and J by 4 bases, with 10 bases between the two germline ends. The CDR3 sequence is 14 residues long. The chain carries TRBV9 and TRBJ1-1; a weak D match, TRBD1 (5 bases). This TCR was recovered from a human donor in good health (CMV status not recorded). Some clones in this sample may be carry-over from other donors' samples. Specimen: PBMCs. CDR3 protein: CASSVDVGATEAFF. Here the CDR3 DNA reads TGTGCCAGCAGCGTAGATGTTGGGGCCACTGAAGCTTTCTTT.